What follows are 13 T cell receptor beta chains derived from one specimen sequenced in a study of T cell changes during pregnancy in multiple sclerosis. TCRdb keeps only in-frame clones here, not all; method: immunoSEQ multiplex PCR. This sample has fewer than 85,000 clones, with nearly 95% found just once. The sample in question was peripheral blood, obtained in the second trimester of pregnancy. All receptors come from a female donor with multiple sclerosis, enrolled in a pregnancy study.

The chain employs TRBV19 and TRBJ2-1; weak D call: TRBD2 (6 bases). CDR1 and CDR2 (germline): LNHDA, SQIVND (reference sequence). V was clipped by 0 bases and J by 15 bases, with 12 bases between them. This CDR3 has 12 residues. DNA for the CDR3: TGTGCCAGTAGTATAGAAGGCACGGGGGTGTTCTTC. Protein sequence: CASSIEGTGVFF. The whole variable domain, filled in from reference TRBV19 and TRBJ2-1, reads DGGITQSPKYLFRKEGQNVTLSCEQNLNHDAMYWYRQDPGQGLRLIYYSQIVNDFQKGDIAEGYSVSREKKESFPLTVTSAQKNPTAFYLCASSIEGTGVFFGPGTRLTVL.

The CDR3 bases are TGTGCCACCAGCGAACAGGGGGGGGACACTGAAGCTTTCTTT. Its protein product is CATSEQGGDTEAFF. The chain joins TRBV15 to TRBJ1-1; 8 nucleotides align to TRBD1. Per the germline V gene, CDR1 is LNHNV and CDR2 is YYDKDF (reference sequence). J lost 3 bases, V lost 5 bases, and 5 bases had no gene match. The CDR3 sequence is 14 residues long.

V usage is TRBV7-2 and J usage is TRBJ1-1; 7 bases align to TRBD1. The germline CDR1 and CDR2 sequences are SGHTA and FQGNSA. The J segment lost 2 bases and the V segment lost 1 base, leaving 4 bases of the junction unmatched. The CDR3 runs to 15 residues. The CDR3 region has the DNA TGTGCCAGCAGCTTAGATTGGGACAGCAACACTGAAGCTTTCTTT. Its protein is CASSLDWDSNTEAFF.

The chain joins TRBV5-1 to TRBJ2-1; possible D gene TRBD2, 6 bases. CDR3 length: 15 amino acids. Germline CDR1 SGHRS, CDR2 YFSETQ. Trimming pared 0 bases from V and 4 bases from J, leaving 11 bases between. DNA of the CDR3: TGCGCCAGCAGCTTGGAACTAGCCAGTTACAATGAGCAGTTCTTC. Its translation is CASSLELASYNEQFF.

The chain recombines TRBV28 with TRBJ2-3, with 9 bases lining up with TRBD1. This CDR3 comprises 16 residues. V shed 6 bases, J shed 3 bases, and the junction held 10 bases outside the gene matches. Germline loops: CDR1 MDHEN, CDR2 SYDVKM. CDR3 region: CASSPTGGWRTDTQYF. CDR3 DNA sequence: TGTGCCAGCAGCCCGACAGGGGGTTGGAGGACAGATACGCAGTATTTT.

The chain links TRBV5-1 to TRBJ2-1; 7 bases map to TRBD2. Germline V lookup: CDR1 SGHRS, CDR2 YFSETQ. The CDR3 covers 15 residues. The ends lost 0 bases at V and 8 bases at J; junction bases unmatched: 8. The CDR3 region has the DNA TGCGCCAGCAGCTTGGGCCAGTCGGGAGGTGATGAGCAGTTCTTC. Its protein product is CASSLGQSGGDEQFF.

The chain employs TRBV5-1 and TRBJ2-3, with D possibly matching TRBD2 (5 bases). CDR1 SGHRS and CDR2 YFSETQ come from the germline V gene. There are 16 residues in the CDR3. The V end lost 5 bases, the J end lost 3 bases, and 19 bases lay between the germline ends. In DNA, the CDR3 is TGCGCCAGCAGTGGTTGGGAGACTTGGTATACAGATACGCAGTATTTT. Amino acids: CASSGWETWYTDTQYF. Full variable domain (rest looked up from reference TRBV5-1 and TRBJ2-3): KAGVTQTPRYLIKTRGQQVTLSCSPISGHRSVSWYQQTPGQGLQFLFEYFSETQRNKGNFPGRFSGRQFSNSRSEMNVSTLELGDSALYLCASSGWETWYTDTQYFGPGTRLTVL.

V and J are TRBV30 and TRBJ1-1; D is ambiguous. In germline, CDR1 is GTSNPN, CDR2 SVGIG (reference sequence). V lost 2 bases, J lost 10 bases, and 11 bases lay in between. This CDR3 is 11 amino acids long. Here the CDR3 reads CAWSPLEGAFF. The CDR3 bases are TGTGCCTGGAGTCCACTAGAGGGAGCTTTCTTT.

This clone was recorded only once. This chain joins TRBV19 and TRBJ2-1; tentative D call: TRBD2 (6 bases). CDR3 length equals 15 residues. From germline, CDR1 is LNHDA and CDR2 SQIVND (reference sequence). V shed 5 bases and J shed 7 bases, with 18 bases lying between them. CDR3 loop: CASSVPSEGSNEQFF. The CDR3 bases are TGTGCCAGTAGTGTCCCTAGCGAGGGGTCGAATGAGCAGTTCTTC. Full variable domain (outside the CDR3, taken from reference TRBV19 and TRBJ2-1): DGGITQSPKYLFRKEGQNVTLSCEQNLNHDAMYWYRQDPGQGLRLIYYSQIVNDFQKGDIAEGYSVSREKKESFPLTVTSAQKNPTAFYLCASSVPSEGSNEQFFGPGTRLTVL.

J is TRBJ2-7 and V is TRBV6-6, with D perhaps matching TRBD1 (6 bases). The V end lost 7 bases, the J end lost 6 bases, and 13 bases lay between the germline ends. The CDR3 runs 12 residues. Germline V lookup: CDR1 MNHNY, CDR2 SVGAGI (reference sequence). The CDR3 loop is CASNQQGPEQYF. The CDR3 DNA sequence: TGTGCCAGCAACCAACAGGGCCCCGAGCAGTACTTC.

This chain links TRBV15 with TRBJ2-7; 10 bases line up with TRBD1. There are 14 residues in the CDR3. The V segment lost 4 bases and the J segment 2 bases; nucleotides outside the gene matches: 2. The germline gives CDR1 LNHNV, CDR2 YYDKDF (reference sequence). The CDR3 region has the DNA TGTGCCACCAGCACAGGGACAGGGGCCTACGAGCAGTACTTC. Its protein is CATSTGTGAYEQYF.

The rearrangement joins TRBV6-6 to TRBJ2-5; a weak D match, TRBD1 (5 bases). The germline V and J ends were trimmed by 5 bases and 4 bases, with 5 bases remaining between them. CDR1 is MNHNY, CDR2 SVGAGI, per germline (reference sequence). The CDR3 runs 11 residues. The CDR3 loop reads CASSTGETQYF. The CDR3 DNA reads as TGTGCCAGCAGTACAGGAGAGACCCAGTACTTC.

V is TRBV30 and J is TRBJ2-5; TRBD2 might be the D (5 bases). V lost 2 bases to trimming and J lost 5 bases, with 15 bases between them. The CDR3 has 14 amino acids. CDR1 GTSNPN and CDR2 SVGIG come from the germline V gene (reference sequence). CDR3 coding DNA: TGTGCCTGGAGTTTCGAAGCGGACCCTGAGACCCAGTACTTC. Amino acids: CAWSFEADPETQYF. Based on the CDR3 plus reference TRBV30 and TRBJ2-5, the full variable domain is SQTIHQWPATLVQPVGSPLSLECTVEGTSNPNLYWYRQAAGRGLQLLFYSVGIGQISSEVPQNLSASRPQDRQFILSSKKLLLSDSGFYLCAWSFEADPETQYFGPGTRLLVL.